This TCR beta chain emerged from a study of T cell responses to AZD1222 COVID-19 vaccine. Study-wide results and caveats: None of the repertoires were sampled until the peak T cell response had passed. It was only a handful of AZD1222 recipients who were seropositive at baseline.

In the case of this clone: What it binds is unknown.

The germline CDR1 and CDR2 sequences are SEHNR and FQNEAQ (reference sequence). The CDR3 loop spans 13 amino acids. The V gene lost 6 bases and the J gene lost 3 bases, with 11 bases spanning the gap. Sequencing was performed with immunoSEQ multiplex PCR; in TCRdb, only in-frame clones are kept and a portion is missing. Of fewer than 150,000 clones in the sample, roughly 87% were seen once. V gene TRBV7-9 combines with J gene TRBJ1-1, with D perhaps TRBD1 (5 bases). This clonotype was obtained from an adult in good health. Specimen: peripheral blood, collected on day 0 of AZD1222 vaccination. The CDR3 sequence: CASRQGADTEAFF. The CDR3, as DNA: TGTGCCAGCAGGCAGGGAGCGGACACTGAAGCTTTCTTT.